This TCR beta chain originates from a study of CD8 T cells in ankylosing spondylitis. Points from the study as a whole: Matched ankylosing spondylitis synovial fluid reportedly showed significant enrichment of disease-linked clones. Disease-linked clones displayed a CD8+ phenotype and appeared relatively rarely in peripheral blood. In ankylosing spondylitis blood, a motif of eight highly homologous TCR beta variants appeared characteristic.

TCRdb re-analysed the 5' RACE reads in MiXCR, keeping a single row per CDR3 protein. This sample has about 540,000 distinct CDR3 sequences; about 13% occur once, and the top ten carry approximately 7%. This clonotype was seen a handful of times. Antigen unknown. V gave up 0 bases and J gave up 5 bases, with 13 bases separating them. This CDR3 spans 15 amino acids. Looked up from germline, CDR1 is SGHTA and CDR2 is FQGNSA. This receptor was taken from a male donor with ankylosing spondylitis. The sample taken for sequencing was blood, either unsorted or a sorted T cell fraction (not recorded which). This chain joins TRBV7-2 and TRBJ2-5; maybe TRBD1 (5 bases). In DNA form, the CDR3 reads TGTGCCAGCAGCTTAGCGGGGATGGGGCAGGAGACCCAGTACTTC. Translating it yields CASSLAGMGQETQYF.